These 16 T cell receptor beta chains share one sample of origin, sequenced in a study of cytomegalovirus exposure and HLA in healthy donors (dated by TCRdb to 2017 to 2019). Library preparation was by the immunoSEQ multiplex PCR assay. The multiplex PCR relied on a mix of 60 forward primers for TCR Vbeta segments and 13 reverse primers for TCR Jbeta segments. What TCRdb holds here is the immuneACCESS table cut down to in-frame rearrangements. Part of the clones is not present; checked against another copy, under half of the missing clones reflect an unresolved V gene, and the others are unexplained. The table for this sample lists about 170,000 clones; roughly 80% of them were counted only once. The biggest ten clones account for around 3% of the sample. The sequenced material came from PBMCs. These receptors were obtained from a female donor in good health and CMV-seronegative.

The rearrangement uses TRBV4-1 and TRBJ1-1; no definite D call. The CDR3 has 18 amino acids. Germline CDR1 is MGHRA and CDR2 is YSYEKL. V lost 6 bases to trimming and J lost 3 bases, with 26 bases between them. CDR3 DNA sequence: TGCGCCAGCAGACCCGGAGGCGGGAAGAGAATTCTGGACACTGAAGCTTTCTTT. Translation: CASRPGGGKRILDTEAFF.

The chain links TRBV5-1 to TRBJ2-5; D is uncertain. Germline CDR1 reads SGHRS; CDR2 reads YFSETQ. Trimming removed 4 bases from V and 3 bases from J, with 10 bases in between. This CDR3 is built from 13 residues. CDR3 loop: CASSPVREETQYF. CDR3 nucleotides: TGCGCCAGCAGCCCGGTTCGAGAAGAGACCCAGTACTTC.

The chain joins TRBV7-3 to TRBJ1-2; weak D call: TRBD1 (5 bases). This CDR3 is built from 14 residues. Germline CDR1 and CDR2: SGHTA and FQGTGA. V was shortened by 2 bases and J by 3 bases, with 10 bases between the two germline ends. The CDR3 protein is CASSLDSGDYGYTF. DNA of the CDR3: TGTGCCAGCAGCTTAGACAGCGGGGACTATGGCTACACCTTC.

This chain uses TRBV9 with TRBJ1-1; a weak D match, TRBD1 (6 bases). Trimming took 4 bases from V and 5 from J, leaving 15 bases between them. This CDR3 has 14 residues. CDR1 SGDLS and CDR2 YYNGEE come from the germline V gene. CDR3 sequence (DNA): TGTGCCAGCAGCATAACAGGGTTAGGGACTGAAGCTTTCTTT. This encodes CASSITGLGTEAFF.

V gene TRBV5-1 combines with J gene TRBJ2-1; 7 bases fit TRBD2. J lost 3 bases, V lost 2 bases, and 5 bases had no gene match. CDR3 length: 15 residues. The germline gives CDR1 SGHRS, CDR2 YFSETQ. The CDR3 coding sequence is TGCGCCAGCAGCTTATCGCTAGCGGTCTACAATGAGCAGTTCTTC. Translation: CASSLSLAVYNEQFF.

This chain joins TRBV4-1 and TRBJ2-2, with D possibly being TRBD2 (6 bases). CDR3 size: 18 residues. Germline-derived CDR1 and CDR2 are MGHRA and YSYEKL. V was clipped by 1 base and J by 2 bases, with 17 bases between them. CDR3: CASSQVRRGGGNTGELFF. CDR3 nucleotide sequence: TGCGCCAGCAGCCAAGTTCGACGGGGAGGAGGTAACACCGGGGAGCTGTTTTTT.

This clone was seen once. The chain uses TRBV6-5 and TRBJ1-2; no reliable D call. V was clipped by 4 bases and J by 7 bases, with 7 bases between them. In germline, CDR1 is MNHEY, CDR2 SVGAGI. The CDR3 extends over 11 amino acids. The CDR3 region is CASSSLAGYTF. CDR3 nucleotides: TGTGCCAGCAGTTCATTAGCTGGCTACACCTTC.

The rearrangement joins TRBV13 to TRBJ2-7; 7 bases are shared with TRBD1. V lost 5 bases and J lost 5; bases outside the gene matches: 9. CDR3 size: 14 residues. Germline CDR1 reads PRHDT; CDR2 reads FYEKMQ (reference sequence). CDR3 loop: CASSQRDSPHEQYF. CDR3 coding DNA: TGTGCCAGCAGCCAACGGGACAGTCCCCACGAGCAGTACTTC.

This chain connects TRBV9 to TRBJ1-6; maybe TRBD1 (5 bases). The CDR3 has 14 amino acids. V was trimmed by 0 bases and J by 10 bases, leaving 11 bases between them. In germline, CDR1 is SGDLS, CDR2 YYNGEE. DNA for the CDR3: TGTGCCAGCAGCGTAGCGGGGGAGAAATCACCCCTCCACTTT. Residues: CASSVAGEKSPLHF. Full variable domain (rest looked up from reference TRBV9 and TRBJ1-6): DSGVTQTPKHLITATGQRVTLRCSPRSGDLSVYWYQQSLDQGLQFLIQYYNGEERAKGNILERFSAQQFPDLHSELNLSSLELGDSALYFCASSVAGEKSPLHFGNGTRLTVT.

This clone has a single count. This sequence joins TRBV10-3 and TRBJ2-1; TRBD2 matches at 7 bases. CDR3 length: 14 amino acids. Germline V gene lookup returns CDR1 ENHRY and CDR2 SYGVKD. With V trimmed by 6 bases and J by 2 bases, 4 bases remained unmatched. CDR3 sequence: CAIRSGVAYNEQFF. CDR3 coding DNA: TGTGCCATCAGGAGCGGGGTTGCCTACAATGAGCAGTTCTTC.

The chain links TRBV6-6 to TRBJ1-2; 8 bases align to TRBD1. Germline V gene data show CDR1 as MNHNY and CDR2 as SVGAGI (reference sequence). Trimming cost V 0 bases and J 6 bases; bases outside gene matches: 9. The CDR3 spans 16 residues. The CDR3 region has the DNA TGTGCCAGCAGTTACTCCCAGGGGGCAACAGGGAATGGCTACACCTTC. It translates to CASSYSQGATGNGYTF.

This clone was counted between two and nine times. The gene calls are TRBV5-1 and TRBJ1-3, with TRBD1 matching over 8 bases. This CDR3 region has 16 residues. Germline CDR1 and CDR2: SGHRS and YFSETQ. The trim removed 4 bases at V and 2 bases at J, leaving 8 bases unmatched. The CDR3 DNA sequence: TGCGCCAGCAGCCCCACCGGACAGGGCCCTGGAAACACCATATATTTT. It yields the protein CASSPTGQGPGNTIYF.

This sequence joins TRBV5-4 and TRBJ2-2, with TRBD1 identical over 8 bases. The CDR3 loop spans 16 amino acids. Per the germline V gene, CDR1 is SGHNT and CDR2 is YYREEE (reference sequence). The J segment lost 3 bases and the V segment lost 3 bases, leaving 7 bases of the junction unmatched. This CDR3 reads CASSSSQGADTGELFF. Here the CDR3 DNA reads TGTGCCAGCAGCTCTAGCCAGGGGGCGGACACCGGGGAGCTGTTTTTT.

This rearrangement joins TRBV5-1 to TRBJ2-2; 9 nucleotides agree with TRBD1. Trimming took 6 bases from V and 0 from J; bases not matched to a gene: 3. Germline V gene lookup returns CDR1 SGHRS and CDR2 YFSETQ. The CDR3 contains 15 residues. In DNA form, the CDR3 reads TGCGCCAGCACGGGGACAGGGACGAACACCGGGGAGCTGTTTTTT. This sequence encodes CASTGTGTNTGELFF.

This clone was detected a few times. The gene calls are TRBV7-2 and TRBJ2-7, with 11 bases fitting TRBD2. Per germline, CDR1 SGHTA and CDR2 FQGNSA. J gave up 1 base and V 1 base, and 3 bases lay outside the gene matches. The CDR3 loop spans 16 amino acids. The CDR3 reads CASSLGLAGISYEQYF. The CDR3 region has the DNA TGTGCCAGCAGCTTAGGACTAGCGGGGATATCCTACGAGCAGTACTTC.

Points on this clone: Within the sample, other DNA sequences also encode this same CDR3. This chain links TRBV18 with TRBJ2-7, with D uncertain. Germline V CDR1 and CDR2: KGHSH, LQKENI. With 3 bases removed from V and 3 bases from J, the gap between germline ends came to 9 bases. This CDR3 comprises 13 residues. The CDR3 DNA reads TGTGCCAGCTCACCTGGCCAGGACTACGAGCAGTACTTC. This codes for CASSPGQDYEQYF.